Listed below are T cell receptor beta chains from one sample, sequenced in a study of memory CD4+ T cells and cytomegalovirus serostatus. Libraries were prepared by immunoSEQ multiplex PCR; TCRdb keeps only in-frame clonotypes and omits some of them. The data show some 60,000 clones, around 80% seen once. The sample consisted of memory CD4+ T cells from blood. The receptors here all came from an adult in good health and CMV-seronegative. The conserved cysteine and the conserved F or W are not part of the CDR3 here.

V | length | CDR3
TRBV2 | 11 | ASSPTGYYEQY
TRBV7-2 | 13 | ASSLAIVSLYEQY
TRBV11-2 | 13 | ASSLSTGGGETQY
TRBV7-6 | 14 | ASSLATSGIHNEQF
TRBV5-1 | 14 | ASSPPQWAQSYEQY
TRBV7-7 | 13 | ASSPGAGGIGELF
TRBV14 | 15 | ASSPPQGFLGRETQY
TRBV19 | 10 | ASSFSRFGYT
TRBV18 | 12 | ASSPTDSNQPQH
TRBV11-3 | 12 | ASRPGGRGNEQF
TRBV7-2 | 11 | ASSANKNQPQH
TRBV7-9 | 12 | ASSLAGFGNTIY
TRBV18 | 12 | ASSPGQGGSEAF
TRBV19 | 14 | ASKGGGGSYVSGYT
TRBV12-5 | 13 | ASGLVTSGNTEAF
TRBV14 | 16 | ASSQDLQLAGPTDTQY
TRBV7-9 | 15 | ASSKAFGGLNNSPLH
TRBV5-1 | 14 | ASSLAPPGTNEKLF
TRBV28 | 15 | ASSLRLTVSMNTEAF
TRBV11-3 | 12 | ASSFETANTEAF
TRBV9 | 11 | ASSVVRNTEAF
TRBV5-1 | 10 | ASSQQGDGYT
TRBV27 | 15 | ASSLSWAGGPGDEQF
TRBV27 | 12 | ASTPQIGSYEQY
TRBV5-4 | 13 | ASSLGRGVNSPLH
TRBV4-1 | 13 | ASRSLGEPNYGYT
TRBV5-6 | 14 | ASSSMDAQRHNEQF
TRBV5-4 | 13 | ASSPGQGIGTEAF
TRBV10-3 | 16 | AISESTRVGQGNTEAF
TRBV5-1 | 14 | ASSLIDRPGANVLT
TRBV10-3 | 12 | ATNGQISSYEQY
TRBV30 | 15 | AWRGTSGRVTYNEQF
TRBV6-1 | 10 | ASRHQTGSLH
TRBV4-3 | 13 | ASSQVKGTGETQY
TRBV4-3 | 13 | ASSRLNRESYGYT
TRBV19 | 11 | ASSTERSYEQY
TRBV6-1 | 13 | ASSLGTGGYGEQF
TRBV4-2 | 15 | ASSQDLFKGSYNEQF